This entry concerns a single T cell receptor (beta chain). Its antigen remains unidentified. Germline V gene sequence: CDR1 LGHNA, CDR2 YSLEER. CDR3 length equals 14 residues. Trimming removed 3 bases at V and 3 bases at J, with 11 bases between. The entry originates in a study of cytomegalovirus exposure and HLA in healthy donors. Points from the study as a whole: A later analysis found first-cohort TCR clusters tended to co-occur in the 130 or so validation repertoires. Investigators reported fewer than 200 TCR beta chains as tied to cytomegalovirus. With high specificity and sensitivity, the classifier reportedly diagnosed cytomegalovirus status. In vitro confirmation showed a few CMV-associated chains to be CMV antigen specific.

Libraries were prepared by immunoSEQ multiplex PCR; TCRdb keeps only in-frame clonotypes and omits some of them. Altogether around 300,000 clones are present, around 90% being singletons, with the ten largest covering about 1%. The chain uses TRBV4-3 and TRBJ1-2; D gene unclear. The sequence came from a woman aged 25 to 39 in good health and CMV-seropositive. Sequences were obtained from PBMCs. The chain's CDR3 is CASSHIGADYGYTF. The CDR3 DNA is TGCGCCAGCAGCCATATTGGCGCGGACTATGGCTACACCTTC.